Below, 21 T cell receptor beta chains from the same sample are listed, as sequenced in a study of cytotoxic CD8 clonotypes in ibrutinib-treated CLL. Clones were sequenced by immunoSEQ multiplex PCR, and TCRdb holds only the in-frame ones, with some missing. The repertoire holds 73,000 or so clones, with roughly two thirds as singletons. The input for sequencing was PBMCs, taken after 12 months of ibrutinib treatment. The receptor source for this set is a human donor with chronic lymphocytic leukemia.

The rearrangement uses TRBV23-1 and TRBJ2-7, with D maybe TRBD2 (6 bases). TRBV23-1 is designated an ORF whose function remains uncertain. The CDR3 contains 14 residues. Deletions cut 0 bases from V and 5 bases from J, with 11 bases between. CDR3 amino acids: CASSQSGGNDEQYF. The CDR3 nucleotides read TGCGCCAGCAGTCAATCTGGAGGGAACGACGAGCAGTACTTC.

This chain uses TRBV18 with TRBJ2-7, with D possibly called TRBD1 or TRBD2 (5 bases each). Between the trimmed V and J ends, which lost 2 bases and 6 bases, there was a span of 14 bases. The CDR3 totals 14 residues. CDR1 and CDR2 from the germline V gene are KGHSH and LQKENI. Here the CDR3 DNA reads TGTGCCAGCTCACCAGGGACCGAACTGGGCGAGCAGTACTTC. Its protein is CASSPGTELGEQYF.

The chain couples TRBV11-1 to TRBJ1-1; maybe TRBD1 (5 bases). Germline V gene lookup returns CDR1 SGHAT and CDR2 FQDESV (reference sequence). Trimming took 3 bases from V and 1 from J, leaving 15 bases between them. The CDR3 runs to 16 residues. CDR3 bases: TGTGCCAGCAGCTTGGGCAGGGTCATAAAGAACACTGAAGCTTTCTTT. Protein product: CASSLGRVIKNTEAFF.

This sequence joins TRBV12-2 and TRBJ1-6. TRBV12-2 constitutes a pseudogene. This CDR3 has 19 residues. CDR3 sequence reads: CASRFRRSGGTENNSPLHF. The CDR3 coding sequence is TGTGCAAGTCGCTTCCGACGGTCAGGTGGTACGGAGAATAATTCACCCCTCCACTTT.

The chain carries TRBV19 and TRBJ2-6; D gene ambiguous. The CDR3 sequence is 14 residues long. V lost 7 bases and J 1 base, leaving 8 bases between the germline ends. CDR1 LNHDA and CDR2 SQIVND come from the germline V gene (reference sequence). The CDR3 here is CASNGISGANVLTF. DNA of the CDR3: TGTGCCAGTAATGGGATATCTGGGGCCAACGTCCTGACTTTC.

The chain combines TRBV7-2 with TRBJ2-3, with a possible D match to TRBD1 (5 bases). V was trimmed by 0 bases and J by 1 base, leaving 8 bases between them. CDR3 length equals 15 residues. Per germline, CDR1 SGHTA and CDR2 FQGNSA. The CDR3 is CASSLAAGRTDTQYF. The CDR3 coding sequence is TGTGCCAGCAGCTTAGCCGCAGGGCGCACAGATACGCAGTATTTT. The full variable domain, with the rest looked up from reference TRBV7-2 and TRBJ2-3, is GAGVSQSPSNKVTEKGKDVELRCDPISGHTALYWYRQSLGQGLEFLIYFQGNSAPDKSGLPSDRFSAERTGGSVSTLTIQRTQQEDSAVYLCASSLAAGRTDTQYFGPGTRLTVL.

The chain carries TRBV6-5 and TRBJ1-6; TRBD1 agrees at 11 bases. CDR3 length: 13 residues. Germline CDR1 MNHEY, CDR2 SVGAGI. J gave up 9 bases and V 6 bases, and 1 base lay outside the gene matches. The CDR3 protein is CASRGQGGSPLHF. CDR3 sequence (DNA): TGTGCCAGCAGGGGACAGGGGGGTTCACCCCTCCACTTT.

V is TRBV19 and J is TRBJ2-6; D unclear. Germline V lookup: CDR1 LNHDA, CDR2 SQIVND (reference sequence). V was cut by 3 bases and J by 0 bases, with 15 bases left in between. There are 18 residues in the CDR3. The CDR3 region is CASSIAGRSYSGANVLTF. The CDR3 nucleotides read TGTGCCAGTAGTATCGCCGGCAGGTCCTACTCTGGGGCCAACGTCCTGACTTTC.

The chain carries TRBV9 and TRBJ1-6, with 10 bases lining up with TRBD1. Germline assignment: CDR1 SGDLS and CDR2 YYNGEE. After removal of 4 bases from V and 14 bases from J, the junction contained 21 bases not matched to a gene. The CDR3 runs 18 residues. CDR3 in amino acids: CASSPSKGSRTGGPTLHF. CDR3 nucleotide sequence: TGTGCCAGCAGCCCATCGAAGGGGAGTCGGACAGGGGGGCCGACCCTCCACTTT.

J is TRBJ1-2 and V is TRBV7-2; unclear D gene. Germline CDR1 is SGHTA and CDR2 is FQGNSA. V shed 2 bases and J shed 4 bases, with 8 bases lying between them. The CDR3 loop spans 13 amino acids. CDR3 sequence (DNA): TGTGCCAGCAGCTTAATCCAGGTCTATGGCTACACCTTC. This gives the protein CASSLIQVYGYTF.

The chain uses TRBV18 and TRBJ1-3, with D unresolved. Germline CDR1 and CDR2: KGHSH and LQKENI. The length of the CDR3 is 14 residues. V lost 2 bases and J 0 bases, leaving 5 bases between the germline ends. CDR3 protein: CASSPKDSGNTIYF. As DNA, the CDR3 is TGTGCCAGCTCACCAAAGGACTCTGGAAACACCATATATTTT.

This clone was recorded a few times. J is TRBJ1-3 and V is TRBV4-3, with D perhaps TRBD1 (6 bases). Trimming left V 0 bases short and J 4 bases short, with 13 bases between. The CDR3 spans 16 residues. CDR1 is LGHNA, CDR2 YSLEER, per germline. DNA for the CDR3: TGCGCCAGCAGCCAAGAGGCGGGGGCGGGAGGAAACACCATATATTTT. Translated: CASSQEAGAGGNTIYF.

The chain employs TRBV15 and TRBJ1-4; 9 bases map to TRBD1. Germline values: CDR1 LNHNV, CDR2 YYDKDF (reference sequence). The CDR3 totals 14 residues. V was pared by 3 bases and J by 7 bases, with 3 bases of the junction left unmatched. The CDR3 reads CATSRGQGGEKLFF. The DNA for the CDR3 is TGTGCCACCAGCAGGGGACAGGGCGGTGAAAAACTGTTTTTT.

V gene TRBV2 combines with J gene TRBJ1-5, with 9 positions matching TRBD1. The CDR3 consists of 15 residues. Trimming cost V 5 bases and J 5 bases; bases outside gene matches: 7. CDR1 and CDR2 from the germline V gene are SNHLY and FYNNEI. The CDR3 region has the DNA TGTGCCAGCAGTTCCCGGGACAGGGTCGATCAGCCCCAGCATTTT. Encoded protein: CASSSRDRVDQPQHF.

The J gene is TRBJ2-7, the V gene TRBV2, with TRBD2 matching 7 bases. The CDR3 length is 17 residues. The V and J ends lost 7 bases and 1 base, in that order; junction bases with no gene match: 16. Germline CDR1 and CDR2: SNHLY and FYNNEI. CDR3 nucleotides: TGTGCCAGCACCCCCTGGGGAGGGGCAGAGAAGTCCTACGAGCAGTACTTC. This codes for CASTPWGGAEKSYEQYF.

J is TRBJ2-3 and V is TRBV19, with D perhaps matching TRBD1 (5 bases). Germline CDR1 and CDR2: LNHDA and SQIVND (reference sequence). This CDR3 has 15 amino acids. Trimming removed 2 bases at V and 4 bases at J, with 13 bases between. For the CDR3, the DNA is TGTGCCAGTAGTATAAGGTCCCTCAGGGCAGATACGCAGTATTTT. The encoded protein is CASSIRSLRADTQYF. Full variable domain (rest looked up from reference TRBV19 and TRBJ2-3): DGGITQSPKYLFRKEGQNVTLSCEQNLNHDAMYWYRQDPGQGLRLIYYSQIVNDFQKGDIAEGYSVSREKKESFPLTVTSAQKNPTAFYLCASSIRSLRADTQYFGPGTRLTVL.

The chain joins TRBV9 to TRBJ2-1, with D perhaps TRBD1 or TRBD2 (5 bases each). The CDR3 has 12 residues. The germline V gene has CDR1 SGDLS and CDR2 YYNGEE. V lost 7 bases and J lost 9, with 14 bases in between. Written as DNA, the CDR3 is TGTGCCAGCGGTTTGGGGACGGGTGAGCAGTTCTTC. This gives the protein CASGLGTGEQFF.

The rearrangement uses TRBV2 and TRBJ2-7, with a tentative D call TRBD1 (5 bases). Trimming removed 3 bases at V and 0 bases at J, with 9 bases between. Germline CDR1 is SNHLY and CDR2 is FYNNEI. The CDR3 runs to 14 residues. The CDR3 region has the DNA TGTGCCAGCAGTGATTGGGGCATCTCCTACGAGCAGTACTTC. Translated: CASSDWGISYEQYF.

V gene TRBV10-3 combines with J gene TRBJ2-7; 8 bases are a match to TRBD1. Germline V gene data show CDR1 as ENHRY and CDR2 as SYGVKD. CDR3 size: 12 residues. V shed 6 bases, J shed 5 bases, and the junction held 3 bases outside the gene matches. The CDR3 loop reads CAIRLQGDEQYF. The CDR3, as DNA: TGTGCCATCAGATTACAGGGGGACGAGCAGTACTTC.

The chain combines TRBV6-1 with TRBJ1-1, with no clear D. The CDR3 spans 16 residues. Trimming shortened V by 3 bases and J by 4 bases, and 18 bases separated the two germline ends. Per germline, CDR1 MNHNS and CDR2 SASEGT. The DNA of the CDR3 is TGTGCCAGCAGTGATAGCTCTAGGGAGTCAGGCACTGAAGCTTTCTTT. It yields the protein CASSDSSRESGTEAFF.

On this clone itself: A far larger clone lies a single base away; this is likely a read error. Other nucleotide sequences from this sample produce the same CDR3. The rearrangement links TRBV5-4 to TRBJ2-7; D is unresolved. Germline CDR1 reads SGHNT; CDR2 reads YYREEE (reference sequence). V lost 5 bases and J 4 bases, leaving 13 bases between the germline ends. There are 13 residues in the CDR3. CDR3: CASRSDPWYEQYF. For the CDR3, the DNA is TGTGCCAGCAGGAGCGACCCGTGGTACGAGCAGTACTTC.